Listed below are T cell receptor beta chains from one sample, sequenced in a study of identical twins. Each CDR3 protein gets one entry after TCRdb re-called the 5' RACE reads with MiXCR. The sample contains 570,000 or so distinct CDR3 sequences, just under 10% of which appear only once. These data were also reused for a study on yellow fever vaccine responses in identical twins.

Specimen: PBMCs. The source is a woman between 18 and 29 years old in good health. Both conserved end residues are part of each CDR3. The order of the fields is V gene, CDR3 length, D gene, clone size, J gene, CDR3 DNA, CDR3 protein. A D gene is named only where the DNA matches it firmly. Size tells how often a clone was seen (once, few, many) or the class of an expanded clone, and some rows leave it out.

V: TRBV2; length: 14; D: .; size: .; J: TRBJ1-4; DNA: TGTGCCACTGGTCCCACGCCGAGTAATGAAAAACTGTTTTTT; CDR3: CATGPTPSNEKLFF
V: TRBV12-3/TRBV12-4; length: 13; D: .; size: many; J: TRBJ2-1; DNA: TGTGCCAGCAGTTTATTAAGGGGGAATGAGCAGTTCTTC; CDR3: CASSLLRGNEQFF
V: TRBV7-9; length: 15; D: .; size: .; J: TRBJ2-6; DNA: TGTGCCAGCAGCCCGGGGGACTCTGGGGCCAACGTCCTGACTTTC; CDR3: CASSPGDSGANVLTF
V: TRBV6-5; length: 12; D: .; size: .; J: TRBJ2-7; DNA: TGTGCCAGTCAGGGGTTGGACTACGAGCAGTACTTC; CDR3: CASQGLDYEQYF
V: TRBV27; length: 14; D: .; size: .; J: TRBJ2-7; DNA: TGTGCCAGCAGTTTACAGGTATTAGGGCGTGAGCAGTACTTC; CDR3: CASSLQVLGREQYF
V: TRBV20-1; length: 18; D: TRBD2; size: .; J: TRBJ2-3; DNA: TGCAGTGCTAGAGGATTCCTAGCGGGAGCTGGTTTCGCAGATACGCAGTATTTT; CDR3: CSARGFLAGAGFADTQYF
V: TRBV20-1; length: 15; D: .; size: .; J: TRBJ2-1; DNA: TGCAGTGCTCCACCACCGGGACAAGACTACAATGAGCAGTTCTTC; CDR3: CSAPPPGQDYNEQFF
V: TRBV20-1; length: 17; D: TRBD2; size: .; J: TRBJ2-1; DNA: TGCAGTGTCAGTAGCCAGAACCCGGGACTAGAACACAATGAGCAGTTCTTC; CDR3: CSVSSQNPGLEHNEQFF
V: TRBV24-1; length: 13; D: .; size: .; J: TRBJ2-1; DNA: TGTGCCACCAGAACCCGAGAATACAATGAGCAGTTCTTC; CDR3: CATRTREYNEQFF
V: TRBV20-1; length: 12; D: .; size: many; J: TRBJ2-7; DNA: TGCAGTGCTAGAGGGTCTTCCTACGAGCAGTACTTC; CDR3: CSARGSSYEQYF
V: TRBV20-1; length: 12; D: .; size: .; J: TRBJ2-1; DNA: TGCAGTGCTGCATCTGGACAGAAAGAGCAGTTCTTC; CDR3: CSAASGQKEQFF
V: TRBV30; length: 14; D: .; size: .; J: TRBJ1-5; DNA: TGTGCCTGGAGTGTCGGTCTGGGGAATCAGCCCCAGCATTTT; CDR3: CAWSVGLGNQPQHF
V: TRBV6-2/TRBV6-3; length: 15; D: .; size: many; J: TRBJ2-7; DNA: TGTGCCAGCAGTCCATGGAGACAGCCTGCCTACGAGCAGTACTTC; CDR3: CASSPWRQPAYEQYF
V: TRBV7-9; length: 15; D: TRBD2; size: many; J: TRBJ2-7; DNA: TGTGCCAGCAGCGGAAAGCGGGAGAGCACCTACGAGCAGTACTTC; CDR3: CASSGKRESTYEQYF
V: TRBV20-1; length: 15; D: TRBD2; size: few; J: TRBJ2-7; DNA: TGCAGTGCTGGAGGGGGGACTAGCGGGAACCACGAGCAGTACTTC; CDR3: CSAGGGTSGNHEQYF
V: TRBV12-3/TRBV12-4; length: 18; D: .; size: few; J: TRBJ2-1; DNA: TGTGCCAGCAGTGGGATGGGCACTTATGAAGCGGTAACCAATGAGCAGTTCTTC; CDR3: CASSGMGTYEAVTNEQFF
V: TRBV4-1; length: 16; D: .; size: .; J: TRBJ2-6; DNA: TGCGCCAGCAGCCAGACCGCATCCTCTGGGGCCAACGTCCTGACTTTC; CDR3: CASSQTASSGANVLTF
V: TRBV7-2; length: 13; D: .; size: few; J: TRBJ2-3; DNA: TGTGCCAGCAGTCTCCTTTGGGCAGATACGCAGTATTTT; CDR3: CASSLLWADTQYF
V: TRBV20-1; length: 15; D: TRBD2; size: few; J: TRBJ2-1; DNA: TGCAGTGCTCTAGCGGGACCCGACCCTTACAATGAGCAGTTCTTC; CDR3: CSALAGPDPYNEQFF
V: TRBV12-5; length: 17; D: .; size: few; J: TRBJ2-1; DNA: TGTGCTAGTGGTTTGGTACTGGGGGAACCCTCCTACAATGAGCAGTTCTTC; CDR3: CASGLVLGEPSYNEQFF
V: TRBV20-1; length: 12; D: TRBD2; size: many; J: TRBJ2-3; DNA: TGCAGTGCTACTGGGACTAGTAATACGCAGTATTTT; CDR3: CSATGTSNTQYF
V: TRBV5-1; length: 14; D: TRBD1; size: few; J: TRBJ2-7; DNA: TGCGCCAGCAGCCCGGACAGGGGTGTCCGCGAGCAGTACTTC; CDR3: CASSPDRGVREQYF
V: TRBV6-1; length: 15; D: .; size: many; J: TRBJ2-5; DNA: TGTGCCAGCAGAACAGGGACGGGGCTTCAAGAGACCCAGTACTTC; CDR3: CASRTGTGLQETQYF
V: TRBV6-4; length: 15; D: TRBD1; size: many; J: TRBJ2-2; DNA: TGTGCCAGCAGAGGACAGGGGTCGAACACCGGGGAGCTGTTTTTT; CDR3: CASRGQGSNTGELFF
V: TRBV12-3/TRBV12-4; length: 15; D: TRBD1; size: few; J: TRBJ2-2; DNA: TGTGCCAGCAGCAAGGGGACAGAAAACACCGGGGAGCTGTTTTTT; CDR3: CASSKGTENTGELFF
V: TRBV5-8; length: 15; D: .; size: few; J: TRBJ1-5; DNA: TGTGCCAGCAGCAATGAAGTCCTGACCTATCAGCCCCAGCATTTT; CDR3: CASSNEVLTYQPQHF
V: TRBV28; length: 14; D: .; size: many; J: TRBJ2-7; DNA: TGTGCCAGCAGCCAAGTAGGGTTACTCTACGAGCAGTACTTC; CDR3: CASSQVGLLYEQYF
V: TRBV19; length: 14; D: .; size: few; J: TRBJ1-2; DNA: TGTGCCAGTAGGACAACAGGGCAGAGCTATGGCTACACCTTC; CDR3: CASRTTGQSYGYTF
V: TRBV11-2; length: 17; D: .; size: many; J: TRBJ2-3; DNA: TGTGCCAGCAGCTTAGTCCCCCGGACGGAGAGCACAGATACGCAGTATTTT; CDR3: CASSLVPRTESTDTQYF
V: TRBV7-2; length: 15; D: TRBD1; size: many; J: TRBJ2-2; DNA: TGTGCCAGCAGCACCGGACAGGGTTGGACCGGGGAGCTGTTTTTT; CDR3: CASSTGQGWTGELFF
V: TRBV29-1; length: 15; D: .; size: .; J: TRBJ2-6; DNA: TGCAGCGTTGATGGCACAAACTCTGGGGCCAACGTCCTGACTTTC; CDR3: CSVDGTNSGANVLTF
V: TRBV7-9; length: 14; D: TRBD2; size: many; J: TRBJ2-5; DNA: TGTGCCAGCAGCCGACTAGCGGGGGAGGAGACCCAGTACTTC; CDR3: CASSRLAGEETQYF
V: TRBV27; length: 15; D: TRBD2; size: many; J: TRBJ2-1; DNA: TGTGCCAGCAGTCCCGGGAGGGGATTCTACAATGAGCAGTTCTTC; CDR3: CASSPGRGFYNEQFF
V: TRBV7-2; length: 13; D: .; size: many; J: TRBJ2-7; DNA: TGTGCCAGCAGCTTAGTCGCGACCTACGAGCAGTACTTC; CDR3: CASSLVATYEQYF
V: TRBV20-1; length: 17; D: TRBD2; size: .; J: TRBJ2-1; DNA: TGCAGTGCTAGATCATCGGGACTAGCGGTTTTCTACAATGAGCAGTTCTTC; CDR3: CSARSSGLAVFYNEQFF
V: TRBV6-1; length: 14; D: .; size: few; J: TRBJ2-7; DNA: TGTGCCAGCAGTCTTGGGGGGCGCGGACACGAGCAGTACTTC; CDR3: CASSLGGRGHEQYF
V: TRBV9; length: 15; D: .; size: .; J: TRBJ2-7; DNA: TGTGCCAGCAGCTCAACGGGGGTCCCCTGGGACGAGCAGTACTTC; CDR3: CASSSTGVPWDEQYF
V: TRBV5-1; length: 16; D: .; size: many; J: TRBJ1-6; DNA: TGCGCCAGCAGCCCGGACGGGAGCTCCTATAATTCACCCCTCCACTTT; CDR3: CASSPDGSSYNSPLHF
V: TRBV30; length: 14; D: .; size: many; J: TRBJ1-3; DNA: TGTGCCTGGAAAGGACAGCCCTCTGGAAACACCATATATTTT; CDR3: CAWKGQPSGNTIYF
V: TRBV5-1; length: 15; D: .; size: many; J: TRBJ2-2; DNA: TGCGCTAGCAGAGGGACCGACTTCCACACCGGGGAGCTGTTTTTT; CDR3: CASRGTDFHTGELFF
V: TRBV3-1; length: 13; D: .; size: many; J: TRBJ1-5; DNA: TGTGCCAGCAGCCAAGATTCGCGTCAGCCCCAGCATTTT; CDR3: CASSQDSRQPQHF
V: TRBV4-2; length: 16; D: TRBD2; size: few; J: TRBJ2-1; DNA: TGTGCCAGCAGCCAAACCGGGACTAGCGACCTCGGGGAGCAGTTCTTC; CDR3: CASSQTGTSDLGEQFF
V: TRBV4-2; length: 19; D: TRBD2; size: .; J: TRBJ2-5; DNA: TGTGCCAGCAGCCTCCACTGGACTAGCGCGAATCCTCCTCAAGAGACCCAGTACTTC; CDR3: CASSLHWTSANPPQETQYF
V: TRBV7-9; length: 17; D: .; size: .; J: TRBJ2-2; DNA: TGTGCCAGCAGCTTTCACCGGGACTTACTGAACACCGGGGAGCTGTTTTTT; CDR3: CASSFHRDLLNTGELFF
V: TRBV20-1; length: 12; D: .; size: .; J: TRBJ1-6; DNA: TGCAGTGCCAGCGCAGTGGGCGAACCCCTCCACTTT; CDR3: CSASAVGEPLHF
V: TRBV2; length: 15; D: TRBD1; size: few; J: TRBJ2-7; DNA: TGTGCCAGCAGGGCCGGGACAGGGAACTCCTACGAGCAGTACTTC; CDR3: CASRAGTGNSYEQYF
V: TRBV7-3; length: 16; D: .; size: .; J: TRBJ2-1; DNA: TGTGCCAGCAGCTTAAGATCCGGGAGCTCCTACAATGAGCAGTTCTTC; CDR3: CASSLRSGSSYNEQFF
V: TRBV12-3/TRBV12-4; length: 15; D: .; size: .; J: TRBJ1-1; DNA: TGTGCCAGCAGCATTAATACACGCCTCGAGAGTGAAGCTTTCTTT; CDR3: CASSINTRLESEAFF
V: TRBV5-6; length: 17; D: .; size: .; J: TRBJ2-2; DNA: TGTGCCAGCAGCTTGGCTTCCAGGGTCGTTTTTGCCGGGGAGCTGTTTTTT; CDR3: CASSLASRVVFAGELFF
V: TRBV7-9; length: 13; D: TRBD2; size: many; J: TRBJ2-5; DNA: TGTGCCAGCAGCGTGCGGGGGGAAGAGACCCAGTACTTC; CDR3: CASSVRGEETQYF